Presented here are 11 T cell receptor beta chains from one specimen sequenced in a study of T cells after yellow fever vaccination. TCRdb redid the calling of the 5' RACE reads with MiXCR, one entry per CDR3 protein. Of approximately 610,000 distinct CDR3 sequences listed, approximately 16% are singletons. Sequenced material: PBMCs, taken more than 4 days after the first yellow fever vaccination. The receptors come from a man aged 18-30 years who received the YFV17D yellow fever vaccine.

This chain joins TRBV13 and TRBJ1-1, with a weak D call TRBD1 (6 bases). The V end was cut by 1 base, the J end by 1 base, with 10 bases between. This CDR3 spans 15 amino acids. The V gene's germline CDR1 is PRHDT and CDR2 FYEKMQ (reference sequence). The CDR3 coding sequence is TGTGCCAGCAGCTTAGCGGGGGCCCCGAACACTGAAGCTTTCTTT. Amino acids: CASSLAGAPNTEAFF.

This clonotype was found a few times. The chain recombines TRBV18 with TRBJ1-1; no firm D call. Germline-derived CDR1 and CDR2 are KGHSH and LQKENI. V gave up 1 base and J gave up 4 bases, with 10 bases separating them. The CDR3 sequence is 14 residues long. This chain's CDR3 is CASSPQGLVTEAFF. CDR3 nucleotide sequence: TGTGCCAGCTCACCACAGGGTTTGGTCACTGAAGCTTTCTTT. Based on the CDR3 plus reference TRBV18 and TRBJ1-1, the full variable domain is NAGVMQNPRHLVRRRGQEARLRCSPMKGHSHVYWYRQLPEEGLKFMVYLQKENIIDESGMPKERFSAEFPKEGPSILRIQQVVRGDSAAYFCASSPQGLVTEAFFGQGTRLTVV.

CDR3 DNA sequence: TGTGCCATGGGCCTCGCGGGGAAGAGCTCCTACAATGAGCAGTTCTTC. This codes for CAMGLAGKSSYNEQFF. The chain combines TRBV5-6 with TRBJ2-1; weak D call: TRBD2 (6 bases). The CDR3 sequence is 16 residues long. V was pared by 9 bases and J by 0 bases, with 19 bases between. Germline V CDR1 and CDR2: SGHDT, YYEEEE.

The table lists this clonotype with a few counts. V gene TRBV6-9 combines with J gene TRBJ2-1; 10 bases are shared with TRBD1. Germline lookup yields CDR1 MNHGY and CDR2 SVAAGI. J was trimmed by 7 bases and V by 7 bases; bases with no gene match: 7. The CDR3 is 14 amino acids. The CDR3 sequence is CASKRRQGANEQFF. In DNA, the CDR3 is TGTGCCAGCAAGCGGAGACAGGGGGCAAATGAGCAGTTCTTC.

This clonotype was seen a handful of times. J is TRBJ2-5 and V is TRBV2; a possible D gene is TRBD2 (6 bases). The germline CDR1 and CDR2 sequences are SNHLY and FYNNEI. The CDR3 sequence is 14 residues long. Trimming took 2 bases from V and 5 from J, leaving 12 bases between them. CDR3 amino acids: CASSETSKEETQYF. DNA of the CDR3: TGTGCCAGCAGTGAAACTAGCAAGGAGGAGACCCAGTACTTC. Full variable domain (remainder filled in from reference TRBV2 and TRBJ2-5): EPEVTQTPSHQVTQMGQEVILRCVPISNHLYFYWYRQILGQKVEFLVSFYNNEISEKSEIFDDQFSVERPDGSNFTLKIRSTKLEDSAMYFCASSETSKEETQYFGPGTRLLVL.

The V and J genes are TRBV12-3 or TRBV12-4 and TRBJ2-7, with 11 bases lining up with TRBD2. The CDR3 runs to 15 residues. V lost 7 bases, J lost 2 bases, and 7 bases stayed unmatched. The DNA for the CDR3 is TGTGCCAGCACCCCGGGACTAGCGGATGCCTACGAGCAGTACTTC. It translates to CASTPGLADAYEQYF.

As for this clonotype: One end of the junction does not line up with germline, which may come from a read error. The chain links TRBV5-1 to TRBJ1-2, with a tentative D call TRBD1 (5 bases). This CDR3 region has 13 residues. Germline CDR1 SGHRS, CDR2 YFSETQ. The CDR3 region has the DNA TGCGCCGGCAGCCCCGAGGGGCACTATGGCTACACCTTC. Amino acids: CAGSPEGHYGYTF.

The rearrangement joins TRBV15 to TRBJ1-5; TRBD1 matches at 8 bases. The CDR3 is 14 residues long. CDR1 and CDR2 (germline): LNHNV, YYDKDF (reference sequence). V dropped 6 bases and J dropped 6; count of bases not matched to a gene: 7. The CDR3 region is CATSTGTGGQPQHF. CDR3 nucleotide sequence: TGTGCCACCAGTACCGGGACAGGCGGTCAGCCCCAGCATTTT.

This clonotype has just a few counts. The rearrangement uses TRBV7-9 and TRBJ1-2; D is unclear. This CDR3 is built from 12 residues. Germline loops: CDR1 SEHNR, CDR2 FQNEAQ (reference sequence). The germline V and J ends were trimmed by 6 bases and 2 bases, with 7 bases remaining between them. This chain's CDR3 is CASRGKNYGYTF. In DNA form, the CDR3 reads TGTGCCAGCAGGGGGAAAAACTATGGCTACACCTTC.

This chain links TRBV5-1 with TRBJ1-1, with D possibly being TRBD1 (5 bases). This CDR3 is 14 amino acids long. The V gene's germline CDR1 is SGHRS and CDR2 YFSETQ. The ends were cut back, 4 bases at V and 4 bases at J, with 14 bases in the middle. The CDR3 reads CASSALGGSTEAFF. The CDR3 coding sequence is TGCGCCAGCAGCGCGCTGGGGGGTAGCACTGAAGCTTTCTTT.

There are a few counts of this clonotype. The CDR3 region has the DNA TGTGCCAGCAGTTTAGGGACTAGTCGGGAGGAGACCCAGTACTTC. As protein: CASSLGTSREETQYF. The V gene is TRBV28, the J gene TRBJ2-5, with 8 bases aligning to TRBD2. This CDR3 is built from 15 residues. Looked up from germline, CDR1 is MDHEN and CDR2 is SYDVKM. V shed 2 bases and J 5 bases; nucleotides not matched to a gene: 7.